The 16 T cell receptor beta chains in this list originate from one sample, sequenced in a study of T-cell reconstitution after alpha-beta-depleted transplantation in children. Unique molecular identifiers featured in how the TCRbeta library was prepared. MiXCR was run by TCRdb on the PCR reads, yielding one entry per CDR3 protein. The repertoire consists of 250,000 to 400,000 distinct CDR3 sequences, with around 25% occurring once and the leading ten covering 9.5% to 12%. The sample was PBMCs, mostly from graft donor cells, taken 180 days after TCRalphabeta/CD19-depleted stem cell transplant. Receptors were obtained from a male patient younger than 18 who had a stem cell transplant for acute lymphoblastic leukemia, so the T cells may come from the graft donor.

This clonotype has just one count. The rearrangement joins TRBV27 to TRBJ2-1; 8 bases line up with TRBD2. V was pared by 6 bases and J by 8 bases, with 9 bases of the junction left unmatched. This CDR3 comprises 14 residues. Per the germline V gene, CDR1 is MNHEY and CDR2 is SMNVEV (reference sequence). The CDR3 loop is CASRPGGGVDEQFF. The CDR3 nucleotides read TGTGCCAGCAGGCCCGGGGGGGGTGTCGATGAGCAGTTCTTC.

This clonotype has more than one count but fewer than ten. CDR3 in amino acids: CAISDSSGVQETQYF. The CDR3 DNA reads TGTGCCATCAGTGACTCTAGCGGGGTCCAAGAGACCCAGTACTTC. The chain uses TRBV10-3 and TRBJ2-5, with TRBD2 matching 9 bases. The CDR3 has 15 residues. Germline CDR1 and CDR2: ENHRY and SYGVKD. J gave up 1 base and V 3 bases, and 3 bases lay outside the gene matches.

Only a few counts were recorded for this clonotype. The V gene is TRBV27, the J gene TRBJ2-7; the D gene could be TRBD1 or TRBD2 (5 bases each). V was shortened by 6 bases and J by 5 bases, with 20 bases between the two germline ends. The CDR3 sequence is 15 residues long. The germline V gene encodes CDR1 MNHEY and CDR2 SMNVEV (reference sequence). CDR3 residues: CASSPRGAGFHEQYF. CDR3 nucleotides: TGTGCCAGCAGCCCTCGGGGCGCAGGGTTCCACGAGCAGTACTTC.

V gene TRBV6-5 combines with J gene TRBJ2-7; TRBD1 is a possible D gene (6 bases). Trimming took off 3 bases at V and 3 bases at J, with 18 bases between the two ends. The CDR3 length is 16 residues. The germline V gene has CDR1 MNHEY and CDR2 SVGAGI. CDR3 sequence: CASSYSGHSVNYEQYF. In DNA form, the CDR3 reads TGTGCCAGCAGTTATTCGGGACACAGTGTTAACTACGAGCAGTACTTC.

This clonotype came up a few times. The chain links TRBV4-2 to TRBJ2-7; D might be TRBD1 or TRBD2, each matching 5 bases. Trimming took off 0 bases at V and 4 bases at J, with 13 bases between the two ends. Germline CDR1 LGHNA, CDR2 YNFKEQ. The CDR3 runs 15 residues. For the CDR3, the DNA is TGTGCCAGCAGCCAAGACAGGGTGGGAGAATACGAGCAGTACTTC. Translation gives CASSQDRVGEYEQYF.

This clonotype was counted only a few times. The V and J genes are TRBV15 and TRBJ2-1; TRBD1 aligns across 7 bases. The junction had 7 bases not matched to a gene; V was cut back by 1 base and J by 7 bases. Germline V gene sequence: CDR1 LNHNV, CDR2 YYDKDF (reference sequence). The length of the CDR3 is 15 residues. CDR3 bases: TGTGCCACCAGCAGAGGAAGGACAGGCCAGAATGAGCAGTTCTTC. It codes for CATSRGRTGQNEQFF.

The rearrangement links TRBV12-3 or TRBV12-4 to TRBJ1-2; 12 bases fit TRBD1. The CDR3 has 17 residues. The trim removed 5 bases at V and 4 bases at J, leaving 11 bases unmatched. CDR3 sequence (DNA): TGTGCCAGCAGTCTAGGTGGGACAGGGGGCGCCGGCTATGGCTACACCTTC. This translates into CASSLGGTGGAGYGYTF.

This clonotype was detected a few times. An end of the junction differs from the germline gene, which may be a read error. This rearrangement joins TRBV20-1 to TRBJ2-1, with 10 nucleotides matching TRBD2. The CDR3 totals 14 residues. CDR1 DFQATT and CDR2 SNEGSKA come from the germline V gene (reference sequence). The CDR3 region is CSTRAGGNTNEQFF. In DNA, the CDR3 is TGCAGTACTAGAGCGGGGGGGAACACGAATGAGCAGTTCTTC.

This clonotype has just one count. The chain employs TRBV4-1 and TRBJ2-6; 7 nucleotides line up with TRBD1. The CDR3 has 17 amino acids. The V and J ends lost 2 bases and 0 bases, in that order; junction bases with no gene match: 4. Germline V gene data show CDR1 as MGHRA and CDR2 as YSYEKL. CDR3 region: CASSQLTGPSGANVLTF. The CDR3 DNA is TGCGCCAGCAGCCAATTGACAGGGCCCTCTGGGGCCAACGTCCTGACTTTC.

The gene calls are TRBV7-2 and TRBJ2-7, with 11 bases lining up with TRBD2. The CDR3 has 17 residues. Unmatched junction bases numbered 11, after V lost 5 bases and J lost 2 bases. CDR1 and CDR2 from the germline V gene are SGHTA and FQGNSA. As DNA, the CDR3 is TGTGCCAGCAGCCCGCTACGACTAGCGGGAACCGCCTACGAGCAGTACTTC. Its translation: CASSPLRLAGTAYEQYF. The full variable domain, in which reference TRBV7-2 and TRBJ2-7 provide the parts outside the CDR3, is GAGVSQSPSNKVTEKGKDVELRCDPISGHTALYWYRQSLGQGLEFLIYFQGNSAPDKSGLPSDRFSAERTGGSVSTLTIQRTQQEDSAVYLCASSPLRLAGTAYEQYFGPGTRLTVT.

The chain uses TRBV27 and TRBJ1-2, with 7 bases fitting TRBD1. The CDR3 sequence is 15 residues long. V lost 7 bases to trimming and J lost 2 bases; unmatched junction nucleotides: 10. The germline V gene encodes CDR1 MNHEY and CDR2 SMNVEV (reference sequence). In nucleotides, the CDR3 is TGTGCCAGCATCCCAAAACCGACAGGGAACTATGGCTACACCTTC. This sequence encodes CASIPKPTGNYGYTF.

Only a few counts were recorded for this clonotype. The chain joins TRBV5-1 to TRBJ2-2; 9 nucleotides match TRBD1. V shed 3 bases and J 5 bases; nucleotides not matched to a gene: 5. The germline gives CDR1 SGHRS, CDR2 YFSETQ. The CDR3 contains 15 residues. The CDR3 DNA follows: TGCGCCAGCAGCTGGGACAGGGTAAAGACCGGGGAGCTGTTTTTT. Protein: CASSWDRVKTGELFF.

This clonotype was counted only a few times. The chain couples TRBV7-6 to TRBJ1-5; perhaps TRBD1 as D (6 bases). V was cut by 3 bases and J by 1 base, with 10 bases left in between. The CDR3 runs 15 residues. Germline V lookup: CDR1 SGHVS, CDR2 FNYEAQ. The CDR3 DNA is TGTGCCAGCAGCTTCAAGGGGGGGAGCAATCAGCCCCAGCATTTT. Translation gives CASSFKGGSNQPQHF.

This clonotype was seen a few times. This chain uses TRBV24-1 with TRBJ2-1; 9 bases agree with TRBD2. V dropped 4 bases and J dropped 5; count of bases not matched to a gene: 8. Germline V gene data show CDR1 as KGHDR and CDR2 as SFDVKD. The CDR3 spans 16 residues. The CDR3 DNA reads TGTGCCACCAGTGACCCCGCGGGAGGGCGAGACAATGAGCAGTTCTTC. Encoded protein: CATSDPAGGRDNEQFF.

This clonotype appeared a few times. The CDR3 DNA follows: TGTGCCAGCAGCTTAGCCCTAGGCCGACAGGCTAGCGGGAGGACTCGCACAGATACGCAGTATTTT. This gives the protein CASSLALGRQASGRTRTDTQYF. V usage is TRBV11-1 and J usage is TRBJ2-3; 11 positions agree with TRBD2. J lost 1 base, V lost 0 bases, and 18 bases had no gene match. Germline V CDR1 and CDR2: SGHAT, FQDESV (reference sequence). The CDR3 has 22 residues. Using reference TRBV11-1 and TRBJ2-3 for the parts outside the CDR3, the full variable domain is EAEVAQSPRYKITEKSQAVAFWCDPISGHATLYWYRQILGQGPELLVQFQDESVVDDSQLPKDRFSAERLKGVDSTLKIQPAELGDSAMYLCASSLALGRQASGRTRTDTQYFGPGTRLTVL.

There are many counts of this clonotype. CDR3 loop: CASSSPGTWEQYF. CDR3 nucleotides: TGCGCCAGCAGCTCGCCCGGGACTTGGGAGCAGTACTTC. The J gene is TRBJ2-7, the V gene TRBV5-1; D is perhaps TRBD2 (6 bases). This CDR3 is built from 13 residues. V gave up 3 bases and J gave up 7 bases, with 14 bases separating them. Germline lookup yields CDR1 SGHRS and CDR2 YFSETQ.